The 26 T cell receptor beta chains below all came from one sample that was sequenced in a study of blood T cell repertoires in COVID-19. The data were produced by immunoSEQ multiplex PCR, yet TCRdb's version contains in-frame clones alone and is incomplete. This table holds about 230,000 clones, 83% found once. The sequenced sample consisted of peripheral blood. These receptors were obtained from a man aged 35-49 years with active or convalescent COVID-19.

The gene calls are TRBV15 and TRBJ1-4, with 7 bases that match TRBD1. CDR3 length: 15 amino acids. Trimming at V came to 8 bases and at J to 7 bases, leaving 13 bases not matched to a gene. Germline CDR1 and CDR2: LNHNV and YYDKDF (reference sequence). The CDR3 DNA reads TGTGCCACCGAGAGGGACAGCGGCCCGAGTGAAAAACTGTTTTTT. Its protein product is CATERDSGPSEKLFF. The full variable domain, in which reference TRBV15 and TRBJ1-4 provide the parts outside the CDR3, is DAMVIQNPRYQVTQFGKPVTLSCSQTLNHNVMYWYQQKSSQAPKLLFHYYDKDFNNEADTPDNFQSRRPNTSFCFLDIRSPGLGDTAMYLCATERDSGPSEKLFFGSGTQLSVL.

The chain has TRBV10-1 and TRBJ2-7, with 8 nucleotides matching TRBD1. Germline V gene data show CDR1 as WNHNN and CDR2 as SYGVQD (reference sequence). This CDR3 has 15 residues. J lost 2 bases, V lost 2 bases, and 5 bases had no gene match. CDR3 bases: TGCGCCAGCAGTGAGGGGCAGGGGGCGACCTACGAGCAGTACTTC. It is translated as CASSEGQGATYEQYF.

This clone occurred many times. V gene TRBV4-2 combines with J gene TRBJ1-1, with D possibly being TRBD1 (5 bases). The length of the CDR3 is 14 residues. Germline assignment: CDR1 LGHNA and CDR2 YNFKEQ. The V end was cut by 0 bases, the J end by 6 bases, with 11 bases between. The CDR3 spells CASSQDRGRAEAFF. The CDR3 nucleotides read TGTGCCAGCAGCCAAGATCGGGGGAGGGCTGAAGCTTTCTTT.

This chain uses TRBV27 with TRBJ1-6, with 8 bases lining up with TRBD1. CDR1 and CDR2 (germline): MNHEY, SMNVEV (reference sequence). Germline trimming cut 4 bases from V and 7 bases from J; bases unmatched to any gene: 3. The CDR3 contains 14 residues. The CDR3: CASSWDRQNSPLHF. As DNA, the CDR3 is TGTGCCAGCAGTTGGGACAGGCAGAATTCACCCCTCCACTTT.

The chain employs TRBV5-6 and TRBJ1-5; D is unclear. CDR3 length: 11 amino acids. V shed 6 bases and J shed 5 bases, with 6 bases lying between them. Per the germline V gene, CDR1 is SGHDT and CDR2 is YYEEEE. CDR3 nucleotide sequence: TGTGCCAGCACTGAGTATCAGCCCCAGCATTTT. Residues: CASTEYQPQHF. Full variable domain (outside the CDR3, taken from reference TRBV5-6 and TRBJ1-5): DAGVTQSPTHLIKTRGQQVTLRCSPKSGHDTVSWYQQALGQGPQFIFQYYEEEERQRGNFPDRFSGHQFPNYSSELNVNALLLGDSALYLCASTEYQPQHFGDGTRLSIL.

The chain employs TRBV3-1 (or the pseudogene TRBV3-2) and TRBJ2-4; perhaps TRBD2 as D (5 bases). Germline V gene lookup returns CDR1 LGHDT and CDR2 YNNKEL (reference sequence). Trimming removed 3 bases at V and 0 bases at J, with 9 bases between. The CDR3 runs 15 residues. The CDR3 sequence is CASSQGDLAKNIQYF. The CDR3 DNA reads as TGTGCCAGCAGCCAGGGAGACCTAGCCAAAAACATTCAGTACTTC.

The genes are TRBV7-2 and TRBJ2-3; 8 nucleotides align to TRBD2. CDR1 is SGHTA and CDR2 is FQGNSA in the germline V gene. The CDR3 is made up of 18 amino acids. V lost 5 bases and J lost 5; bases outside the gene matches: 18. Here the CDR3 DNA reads TGTGCCAGCAGCCCCCGTTTTGGGGCGGGGGGCCTCCAAGATACGCAGTATTTT. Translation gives CASSPRFGAGGLQDTQYF.

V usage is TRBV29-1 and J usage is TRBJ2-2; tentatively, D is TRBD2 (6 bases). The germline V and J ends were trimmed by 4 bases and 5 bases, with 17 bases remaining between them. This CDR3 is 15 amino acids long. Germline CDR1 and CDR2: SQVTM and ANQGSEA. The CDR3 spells CSVAAKASVTGELFF. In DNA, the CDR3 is TGCAGCGTTGCCGCAAAAGCTAGCGTTACCGGGGAGCTGTTTTTT.

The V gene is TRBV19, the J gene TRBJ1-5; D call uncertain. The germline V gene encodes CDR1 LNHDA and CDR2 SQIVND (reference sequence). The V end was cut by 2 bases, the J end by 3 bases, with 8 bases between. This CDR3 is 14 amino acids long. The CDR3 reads CASSIRGINQPQHF. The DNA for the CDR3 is TGTGCCAGTAGTATACGAGGTATCAATCAGCCCCAGCATTTT.

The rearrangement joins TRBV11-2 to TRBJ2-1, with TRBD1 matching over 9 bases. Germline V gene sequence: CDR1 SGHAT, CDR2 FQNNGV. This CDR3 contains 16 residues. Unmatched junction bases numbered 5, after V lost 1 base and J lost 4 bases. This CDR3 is CASSLGPGQGYNEQFF. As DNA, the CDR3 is TGTGCCAGCAGCTTAGGACCGGGACAGGGTTACAATGAGCAGTTCTTC.

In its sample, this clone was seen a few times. The CDR3, as DNA: TGTGCCAGCAGCGGGCCGGGACAGGGGGTCTACGAGCAGTACTTC. Translating it yields CASSGPGQGVYEQYF. V gene TRBV7-9 combines with J gene TRBJ2-7; 11 nucleotides agree with TRBD1. The J segment lost 3 bases and the V segment lost 5 bases, leaving 6 bases of the junction unmatched. The germline CDR1 and CDR2 sequences are SEHNR and FQNEAQ (reference sequence). CDR3 length: 15 residues.

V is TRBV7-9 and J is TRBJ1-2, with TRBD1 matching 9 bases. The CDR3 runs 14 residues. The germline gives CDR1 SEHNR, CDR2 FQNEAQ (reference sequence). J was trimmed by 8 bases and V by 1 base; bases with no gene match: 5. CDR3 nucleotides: TGTGCCAGCAGCTTAGAGGGACAGGGAACCGGCTACACCTTC. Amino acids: CASSLEGQGTGYTF.

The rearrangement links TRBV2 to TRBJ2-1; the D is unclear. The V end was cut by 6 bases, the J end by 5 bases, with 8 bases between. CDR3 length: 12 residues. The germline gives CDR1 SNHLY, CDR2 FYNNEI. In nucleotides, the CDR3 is TGTGCCAGCAGAGACACTGACAATGAGCAGTTCTTC. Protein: CASRDTDNEQFF.

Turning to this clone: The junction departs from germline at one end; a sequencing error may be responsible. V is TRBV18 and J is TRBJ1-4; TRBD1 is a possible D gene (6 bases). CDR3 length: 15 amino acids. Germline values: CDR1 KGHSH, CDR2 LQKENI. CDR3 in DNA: TGTGCCAGCTCGCCACCCGGACAGACAAATGAAAAACTGTTTTTT. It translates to CASSPPGQTNEKLFF. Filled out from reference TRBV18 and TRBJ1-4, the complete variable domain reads NAGVMQNPRHLVRRRGQEARLRCSPMKGHSHVYWYRQLPEEGLKFMVYLQKENIIDESGMPKERFSAEFPKEGPSILRIQQVVRGDSAAYFCASSPPGQTNEKLFFGSGTQLSVL.

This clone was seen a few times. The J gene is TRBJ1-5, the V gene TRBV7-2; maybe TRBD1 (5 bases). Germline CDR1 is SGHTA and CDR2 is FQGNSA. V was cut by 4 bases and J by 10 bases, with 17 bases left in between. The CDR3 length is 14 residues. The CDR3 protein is CASSSTQGPKPQHF. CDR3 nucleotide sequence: TGTGCCAGCAGCTCTACCCAGGGCCCCAAACCCCAGCATTTT.

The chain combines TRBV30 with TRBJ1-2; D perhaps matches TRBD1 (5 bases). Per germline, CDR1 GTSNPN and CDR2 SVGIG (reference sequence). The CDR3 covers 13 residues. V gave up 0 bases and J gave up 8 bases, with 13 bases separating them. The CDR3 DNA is TGTGCCTGGAGTGTACTACAGGTGGACGGCTACACCTTC. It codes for CAWSVLQVDGYTF.

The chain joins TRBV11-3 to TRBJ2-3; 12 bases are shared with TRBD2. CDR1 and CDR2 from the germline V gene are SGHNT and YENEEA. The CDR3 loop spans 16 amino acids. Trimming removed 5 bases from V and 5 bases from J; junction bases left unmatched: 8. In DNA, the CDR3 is TGTGCCAGCAGCCACTACCTAGCGGGAGGGGGAGATACGCAGTATTTT. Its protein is CASSHYLAGGGDTQYF.

The CDR3 DNA reads as TGTGCCAGCACCGGACAGGGAGGCAATCAGCCCCAGCATTTT. The encoded protein is CASTGQGGNQPQHF. V gene TRBV6-5 combines with J gene TRBJ1-5, with 8 bases lining up with TRBD1. The germline V gene encodes CDR1 MNHEY and CDR2 SVGAGI. J was trimmed by 2 bases and V by 7 bases; bases with no gene match: 4. The CDR3 runs to 14 residues.

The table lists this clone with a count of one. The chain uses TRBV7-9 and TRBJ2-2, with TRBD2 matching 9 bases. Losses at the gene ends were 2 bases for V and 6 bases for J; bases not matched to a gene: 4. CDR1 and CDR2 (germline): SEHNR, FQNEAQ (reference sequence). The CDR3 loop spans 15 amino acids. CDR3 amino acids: CASSLIAGVAGELFF. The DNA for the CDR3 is TGTGCCAGCAGCTTAATAGCGGGAGTTGCCGGGGAGCTGTTTTTT.

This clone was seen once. CDR3 sequence reads: CASSLAQAEAFF. CDR3 bases: TGTGCCAGCAGCTTAGCACAAGCTGAAGCTTTCTTT. The chain joins TRBV11-2 to TRBJ1-1; D gene ambiguous. The CDR3 spans 12 residues. Between the trimmed V and J ends, which lost 1 base and 6 bases, there was a span of 6 bases. Germline V gene lookup returns CDR1 SGHAT and CDR2 FQNNGV.

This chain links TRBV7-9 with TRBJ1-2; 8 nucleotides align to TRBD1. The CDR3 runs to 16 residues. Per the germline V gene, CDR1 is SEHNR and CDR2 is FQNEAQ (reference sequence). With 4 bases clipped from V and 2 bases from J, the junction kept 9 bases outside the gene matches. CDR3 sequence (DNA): TGTGCCAGCAGCTCCGACAGGGGCAATTCCAACTATGGCTACACCTTC. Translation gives CASSSDRGNSNYGYTF.

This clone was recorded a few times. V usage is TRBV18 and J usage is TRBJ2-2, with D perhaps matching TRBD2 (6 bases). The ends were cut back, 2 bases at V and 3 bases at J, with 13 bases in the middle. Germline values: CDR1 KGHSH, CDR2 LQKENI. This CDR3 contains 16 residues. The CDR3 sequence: CASSPAGLRDTGELFF. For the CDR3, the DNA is TGTGCCAGCTCACCAGCGGGGCTGCGGGACACCGGGGAGCTGTTTTTT. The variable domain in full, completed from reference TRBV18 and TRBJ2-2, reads NAGVMQNPRHLVRRRGQEARLRCSPMKGHSHVYWYRQLPEEGLKFMVYLQKENIIDESGMPKERFSAEFPKEGPSILRIQQVVRGDSAAYFCASSPAGLRDTGELFFGEGSRLTVL.

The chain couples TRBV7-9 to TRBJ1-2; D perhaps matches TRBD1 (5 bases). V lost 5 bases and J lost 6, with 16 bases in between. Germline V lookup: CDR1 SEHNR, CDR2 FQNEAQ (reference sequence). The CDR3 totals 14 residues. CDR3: CASSPGGGNDGYTF. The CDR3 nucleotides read TGTGCCAGCAGCCCCGGGGGGGGGAATGATGGCTACACCTTC.

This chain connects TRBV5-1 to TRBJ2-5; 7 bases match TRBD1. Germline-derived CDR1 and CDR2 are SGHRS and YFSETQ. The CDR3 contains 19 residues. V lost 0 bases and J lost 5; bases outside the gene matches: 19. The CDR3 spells CASSLGLSGSDRVKETQYF. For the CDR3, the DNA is TGCGCCAGCAGCTTGGGCCTGAGTGGCAGTGACAGGGTGAAGGAGACCCAGTACTTC.

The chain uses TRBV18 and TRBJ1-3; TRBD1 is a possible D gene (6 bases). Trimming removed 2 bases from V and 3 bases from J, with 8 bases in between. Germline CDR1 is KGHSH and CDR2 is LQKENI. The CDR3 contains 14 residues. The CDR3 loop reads CASSPSGDGNTIYF. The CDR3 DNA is TGTGCCAGCTCACCATCAGGGGATGGAAACACCATATATTTT.

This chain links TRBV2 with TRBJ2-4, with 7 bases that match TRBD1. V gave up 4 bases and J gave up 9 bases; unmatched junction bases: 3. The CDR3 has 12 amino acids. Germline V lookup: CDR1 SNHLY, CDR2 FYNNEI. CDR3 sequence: CASSGTGTIQYF. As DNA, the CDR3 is TGTGCCAGCAGTGGGACAGGTACCATTCAGTACTTC.